The 14 T cell receptor beta chains listed next were all sequenced from one sample in a study of response to subunit inactivated influenza vaccine. TCRdb independently ran MiXCR on the RT-PCR reads; one entry per CDR3 protein. The profile covers a few hundred thousand distinct CDR3 sequences, with about a fifth appearing a single time and around 9.6% taken by the ten largest. The starting material was PBMCs from blood, obtained about 19 months after vaccination. The receptors were gathered from a man between 45 and 75 years old who received an inactivated influenza vaccine.

This clonotype was seen a handful of times. The chain employs TRBV29-1 and TRBJ1-1; D not certain. Germline V gene sequence: CDR1 SQVTM, CDR2 ANQGSEA. V was trimmed by 4 bases and J by 0 bases, leaving 9 bases between them. The CDR3 sequence is 13 residues long. This CDR3 reads CSVGTLMNTEAFF. The CDR3 nucleotides read TGCAGCGTTGGGACCTTAATGAACACTGAAGCTTTCTTT.

The chain combines TRBV29-1 with TRBJ1-4, with D unresolved. Germline CDR1 reads SQVTM; CDR2 reads ANQGSEA. The CDR3 length is 12 residues. V was shortened by 7 bases and J by 2 bases, with 8 bases between the two germline ends. CDR3 protein: CSAGRTNEKLFF. In DNA form, the CDR3 reads TGCAGCGCCGGGCGGACTAATGAAAAACTGTTTTTT.

V is TRBV4-3 and J is TRBJ2-1; weak D call: TRBD2 (5 bases). In germline, CDR1 is LGHNA, CDR2 YSLEER. V shed 0 bases and J shed 2 bases, with 14 bases lying between them. The CDR3 extends over 17 amino acids. The CDR3 protein is CASSQDSRGNPYNEQFF. In DNA, the CDR3 is TGCGCCAGCAGCCAAGATAGTCGGGGTAACCCCTACAATGAGCAGTTCTTC.

The V gene is TRBV6-8, the J gene TRBJ1-4; no clear D. From germline, CDR1 is MNHGY and CDR2 SAAAGT. The V end was cut by 0 bases, the J end by 5 bases, with 10 bases between. The CDR3 contains 15 residues. CDR3 amino acids: CASSYSRVPNEKLFF. As DNA, the CDR3 is TGTGCCAGCAGTTACTCGAGGGTACCGAATGAAAAACTGTTTTTT.

This clonotype was seen only a few times. The V call is TRBV24-1, the J call TRBJ1-1; 7 bases line up with TRBD1. The CDR3 spans 12 residues. The germline V gene has CDR1 KGHDR and CDR2 SFDVKD. Trimming cost V 4 bases and J 6 bases; bases outside gene matches: 1. CDR3 DNA sequence: TGTGCCACCAGTGACGGGACAGCTGAAGCTTTCTTT. Its protein is CATSDGTAEAFF.

This clonotype was counted a few times. The gene calls are TRBV10-3 and TRBJ1-1, with a weak D call TRBD1 (5 bases). The CDR3 has 14 residues. Trimming left V 9 bases short and J 0 bases short, with 14 bases between. Per the germline V gene, CDR1 is ENHRY and CDR2 is SYGVKD. CDR3 protein: CAITDNLMNTEAFF. Written as DNA, the CDR3 is TGTGCCATTACGGACAATCTTATGAACACTGAAGCTTTCTTT.

J is TRBJ1-1 and V is TRBV5-1; 10 nucleotides agree with TRBD1. The CDR3 has 16 residues. The J segment lost 1 base and the V segment lost 4 bases, leaving 7 bases of the junction unmatched. Looked up from germline, CDR1 is SGHRS and CDR2 is YFSETQ. CDR3 DNA: TGCGCCAGCAGCCTCCGGGACAGGGGCTCGAACACTGAAGCTTTCTTT. Encoded protein: CASSLRDRGSNTEAFF. The full variable domain, in which reference TRBV5-1 and TRBJ1-1 provide the parts outside the CDR3, is KAGVTQTPRYLIKTRGQQVTLSCSPISGHRSVSWYQQTPGQGLQFLFEYFSETQRNKGNFPGRFSGRQFSNSRSEMNVSTLELGDSALYLCASSLRDRGSNTEAFFGQGTRLTVV.

This chain joins TRBV20-1 and TRBJ2-5, with TRBD1 identical over 8 bases. The CDR3 covers 14 residues. The V gene's germline CDR1 is DFQATT and CDR2 SNEGSKA (reference sequence). Trimming took 3 bases from V and 4 from J; bases not matched to a gene: 7. The CDR3 sequence: CSASFRTGIETQYF. CDR3 in DNA: TGCAGTGCTAGTTTTCGGACAGGGATAGAGACCCAGTACTTC.

This sequence joins TRBV10-3 and TRBJ1-4; D is perhaps TRBD1 (5 bases). V dropped 2 bases and J dropped 11 bases, with 12 bases sitting between them. In germline, CDR1 is ENHRY, CDR2 SYGVKD. This CDR3 has 13 residues. In DNA, the CDR3 is TGTGCCATCAGTGAGATCGGGGGGGAGAAACTGTTTTTT. Translating gives CAISEIGGEKLFF.

The V call is TRBV28, the J call TRBJ1-2; 7 bases are shared with TRBD1. The CDR3 is made up of 17 amino acids. Losses at the gene ends were 6 bases for V and 5 bases for J; bases not matched to a gene: 18. Germline-derived CDR1 and CDR2 are MDHEN and SYDVKM. The CDR3 here is CASSDIVRQGFWYGYTF. The CDR3 DNA is TGTGCCAGCAGCGATATAGTACGACAGGGATTTTGGTATGGCTACACCTTC.

J is TRBJ2-7 and V is TRBV4-2; 11 bases map to TRBD2. The CDR3 totals 15 residues. Germline CDR1 is LGHNA and CDR2 is YNFKEQ. V lost 3 bases to trimming and J lost 5 bases; unmatched junction nucleotides: 6. The CDR3 sequence is CASSQEPGLADEQYF. CDR3 nucleotides: TGTGCCAGCAGCCAGGAACCGGGACTAGCGGACGAGCAGTACTTC.

This clonotype was picked up a small number of times. The chain uses TRBV12-3 or TRBV12-4 and TRBJ1-5; 9 bases are a match to TRBD1. The CDR3 has 16 amino acids. Trimming took 6 bases from V and 3 from J; bases not matched to a gene: 9. CDR3 residues: CASRLTGTGHNQPQHF. Here the CDR3 DNA reads TGTGCCAGCAGACTCACCGGGACAGGGCACAATCAGCCCCAGCATTTT.

The chain employs TRBV27 and TRBJ2-7; a possible D gene is TRBD2 (5 bases). In germline, CDR1 is MNHEY, CDR2 SMNVEV (reference sequence). The CDR3 runs 13 residues. V lost 3 bases, J lost 5 bases, and 11 bases lay in between. CDR3 DNA: TGTGCCAGCAGTTTCGGGGTTGCGGACGAGCAGTACTTC. It translates to CASSFGVADEQYF.

This clonotype appeared a few times. The chain recombines TRBV5-6 with TRBJ2-1; no clear D. CDR3 length: 12 amino acids. V shed 5 bases and J shed 5 bases, with 8 bases lying between them. Germline assignment: CDR1 SGHDT and CDR2 YYEEEE. CDR3 sequence: CASSGANNEQFF. The CDR3 region has the DNA TGTGCCAGCAGTGGCGCTAACAATGAGCAGTTCTTC.